This entry describes one TCR beta chain. The antigen this receptor binds is unknown. The input lacks base qualities; no much larger clone sits a single base away. To sequence the TCRbeta CDR3 region, genomic DNA was isolated from the sorted cells. The immunoSEQ Assay was used to sequence the TCRbeta CDR3 regions. TCRdb took this table from immuneACCESS and kept in-frame rearrangements with V and J called. Such tables lack part of the clones; where checked against another copy, unresolved V genes explain under half of the gap, and the rest is unexplained. Within this sample are around 77,000 clones, with 65% to 90% of them counted one time only. More than 0.6% of the sample rests with the top ten. This entry belongs to a study of OX40 agonist ivuxolimab in advanced cancers. Study-level background: Ivuxolimab was a fully human IgG2 agonistic monoclonal antibody targeting the costimulatory receptor OX40 (CD134). Patients were allowed to have had prior anti-PD-1, anti-PD-L1 or anti-CTLA-4 therapy, and approximately 40% of the dose-escalation patients had previously received checkpoint inhibitors. Intravenous ivuxolimab was administered to patients every 2 weeks at six dose levels: 0.01, 0.1, 0.3, 1.5, 3 and 10 mg/kg. Partial responses occurred in three dose-escalation patients: two with cutaneous melanoma and one with hepatocellular carcinoma. The paper covers the monotherapy dose-escalation part of the phase I ivuxolimab trial, which included N ≈ 50 patients. Of the approximately 54 patients in dose escalation, 19 had hepatocellular carcinoma, about 15 had melanoma, 9 had renal cell carcinoma and 9 had head and neck cancer. Peripheral TCRbeta sequencing was intended to test whether TCR sequence diversity was altered and clonal T-cell expansion was caused by ivuxolimab. A male proportion of roughly 80% and a mean age of 60 years, ranging from about 23 to 90, were recorded for the dose-escalation cohort.

Patients with autoimmune disease history or receiving systemic immunosuppression were excluded from the trial. Peripheral blood for TCR sequencing was collected from all dose cohorts at baseline, on cycle 4 day 1, and on cycle 7 day 1. Samples were obtained from an open-label, multicenter, first-in-human phase I dose-escalation trial of ivuxolimab. The trial enrolled adults with locally advanced or metastatic head and neck squamous cell, hepatocellular, melanoma or renal cell carcinoma. Before TCR sequencing, CD4+ T cells and CD8+ T cells from peripheral blood were sorted into separate populations. The germline V gene supplies CDR1 SGHDT and CDR2 YYEEEE. The CDR3, cysteine through phenylalanine, is 15 amino acids long. Of the read, only the CDR3 DNA is kept; its 45 bases are in frame from base 1. Clipping removes 4 bases from V and 5 bases from J, with 10 as the unmatched junction base count. Study-wide findings and limitations: Antigen specificity was not determined for the clonally expanded peripheral T cells. Low levels of normalized T-cell clonal expansion were also seen in some patients who did not respond. After ivuxolimab, expanded clones were on average more numerous among CD8+ T cells than among CD4+ T cells. In partial responders in the 0.1-3.0 mg/kg groups, normalized peripheral clonal expansion was found to be among the lowest, especially among CD8+ T cells. At doses from 0.1 to 3.0 mg/kg, clonal expansion was seen in both CD4+ and CD8+ blood T cells between baseline and week 6.

The chain uses TRBV5-6 and TRBJ2-7; TRBD1 lines up with 9 middle nucleotides. This clonotype was obtained from an adult with an advanced solid tumor such as melanoma, head and neck, liver or kidney cancer. The specimen comprised CD4+ or CD8+ T cells sorted from blood, sampled in a trial of the OX40 agonist ivuxolimab. The DNA sequence is TGTGCCAGCAGCCAGACGGGACAGGGTACCCACGAGCAGTACTTC. Its protein is CASSQTGQGTHEQYF.